The subject of this entry is one T cell receptor beta chain. Its specificity is unknown. TCR alpha and beta CDR3 regions were amplified from RNA using iRepertoire nested multiplex PCR. For one-step reverse transcription and amplification, about 85-400 ng of tissue mRNA or PBMC total RNA was used. TCRdb ran MiXCR on the multiplex PCR reads and lists one entry per CDR3 protein. Of 150,000 to 200,000 distinct CDR3 sequences detected, over 25% appear once; the ten largest clones hold over 20%. This record comes from a study of glioma-infiltrating T cells. Study findings and constraints: Only very few CDR3 sequences appeared in both tissue and blood. Tissue-blood divergence was below expectation in non-neoplastic patients, above in gliomas.

CDR1 is LNHDA, CDR2 SQIVND, per germline (reference sequence). The CDR3 length is 13 residues. With 2 bases removed from V and 3 bases from J, the gap between germline ends came to 8 bases. The clonotype comes from a human donor with low-grade glioma or glioblastoma, undergoing nonglioma brain surgery, or in good health (not recorded which). The sequenced sample was glioma tissue, nonneoplastic brain tissue, or PBMCs (not recorded which). The chain carries TRBV19 and TRBJ2-7; D gene unclear. The CDR3 loop is CASSITPNYEQYF. CDR3 bases: TGTGCCAGTAGTATAACTCCAAACTACGAGCAGTACTTC.